This TCR beta chain was captured by sequencing in a study of siplizumab effects on memory and regulatory T cells. TCRdb keeps only in-frame clones here, not all; method: immunoSEQ multiplex PCR. The table shows approximately 100,000 clones, with 92% occurring only once. This clone was found once. Its antigen is not known. Between the trimmed V and J ends, which lost 5 bases and 5 bases, there was a span of 6 bases. The CDR3 runs 11 residues. Germline loops: CDR1 SGHAT, CDR2 FQDESV (reference sequence). Findings of the study overall: In controls, around 25% of mappable alloreactive CD4+ clones were Treg-derived on average, versus approximately 70% with siplizumab. Proof of suppressive function in proliferating Tregs from siplizumab cultures was not established.

This chain links TRBV11-1 with TRBJ2-5, with no clear D. The TCR sequence derives from a human donor in good health. Sequencing was carried out using non-Treg CD4+ T cells sorted from blood. The CDR3 loop reads CASSTQETQYF. The CDR3 bases are TGTGCCAGCAGCACCCAGGAGACCCAGTACTTC.